This TCR beta chain was recorded in a study of shared clonotypes between healthy human individuals. Study in general: The study used three CD4 naive, three CD4 memory, two CD8 naive and one CD8 memory plate per donor. Study-wide results and limits: The sole specimen, blood, was sampled, and tissue repertoires likely differ.

It was 200 to 250 ng DNA, about 30,000 T cell genomes, that sorted-subset replicate PCRs used. Sequencing used immunoSEQ multiplex PCR; TCRdb keeps in-frame clones, though not all of them. The data hold around 2.3 million clones, with approximately 95% observed a single time. Note on this clone: Its specificity is unknown.

The CDR3 is 16 residues long. Per the germline V gene, CDR1 is SGHTA and CDR2 is FQGNSA. The ends lost 5 bases at V and 5 bases at J; junction bases unmatched: 12. The chain joins TRBV7-2 to TRBJ2-5, with 9 bases matching TRBD2. Sequenced sample: naive CD4+ T cells sorted from blood. Subset reported: CD45RA+ positively selected. The sequence was collected from a young man in good health. CDR3 in DNA: TGTGCCAGCAGCAGAAGATGGACTAGCGTTGCGGAGACCCAGTACTTC. Amino acid sequence: CASSRRWTSVAETQYF.